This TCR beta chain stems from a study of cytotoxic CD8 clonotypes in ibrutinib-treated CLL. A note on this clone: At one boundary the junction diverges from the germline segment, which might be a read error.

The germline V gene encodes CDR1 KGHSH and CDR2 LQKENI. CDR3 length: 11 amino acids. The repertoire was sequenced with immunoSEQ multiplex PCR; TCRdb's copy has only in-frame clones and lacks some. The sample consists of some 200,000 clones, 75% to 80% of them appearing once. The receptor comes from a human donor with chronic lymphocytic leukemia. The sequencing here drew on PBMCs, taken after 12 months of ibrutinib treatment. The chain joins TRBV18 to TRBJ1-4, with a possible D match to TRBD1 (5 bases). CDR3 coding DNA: TGCCCCAGGGAAACTAATGAAAAACTGTTTTTT. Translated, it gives CPRETNEKLFF. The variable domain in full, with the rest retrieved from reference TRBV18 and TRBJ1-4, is NAGVMQNPRHLVRRRGQEARLRCSPMKGHSHVYWYRQLPEEGLKFMVYLQKENIIDESGMPKERFSAEFPKEGPSILRIQQVVRGDSAAYFCPRETNEKLFFGSGTQLSVL.